The T cell receptor (beta chain) described here comes from a study of blood T cell repertoires in COVID-19. Method: immunoSEQ multiplex PCR; TCRdb's copy keeps in-frame clones and lacks some. The top ten hold 0.7% of the sample, which has around 450,000 clones, about 85% seen once. The CDR3 length is 16 residues. Germline assignment: CDR1 MRHNA and CDR2 SNTAGT. J lost 3 bases, V lost 8 bases, and 16 bases had no gene match. The chain recombines TRBV6-4 with TRBJ2-7, with 7 bases identical to TRBD1. This clonotype was sampled from a woman aged 18-35 years who had recovered from COVID-19. Sequenced: PBMCs or T cells enriched from blood (not recorded which). CDR3 loop: CASPAILGTEHYEQYF. CDR3 bases: TGTGCCAGCCCCGCTATTCTCGGGACAGAGCACTACGAGCAGTACTTC.